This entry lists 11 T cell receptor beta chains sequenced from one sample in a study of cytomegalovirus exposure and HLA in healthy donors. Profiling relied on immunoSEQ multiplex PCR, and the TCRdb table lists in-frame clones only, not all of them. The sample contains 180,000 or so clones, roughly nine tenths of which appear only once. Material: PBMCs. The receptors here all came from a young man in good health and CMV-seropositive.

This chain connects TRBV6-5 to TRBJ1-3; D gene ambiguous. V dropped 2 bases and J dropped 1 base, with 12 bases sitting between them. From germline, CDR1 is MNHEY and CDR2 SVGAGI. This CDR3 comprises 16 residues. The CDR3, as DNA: TGTGCCAGCAGTTACCGGATGGACCCTTCTGGAAACACCATATATTTT. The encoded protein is CASSYRMDPSGNTIYF.

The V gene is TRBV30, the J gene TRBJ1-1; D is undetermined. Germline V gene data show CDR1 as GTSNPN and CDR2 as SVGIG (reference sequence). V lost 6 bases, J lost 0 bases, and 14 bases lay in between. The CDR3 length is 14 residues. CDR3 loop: CACRSGPLNTEAFF. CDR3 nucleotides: TGTGCCTGCCGGTCGGGCCCACTGAACACTGAAGCTTTCTTT.

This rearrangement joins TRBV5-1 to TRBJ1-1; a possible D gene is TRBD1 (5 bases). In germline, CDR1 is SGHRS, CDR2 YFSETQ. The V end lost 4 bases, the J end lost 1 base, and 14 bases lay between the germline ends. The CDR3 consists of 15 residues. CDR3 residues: CASSLGDRRNTEAFF. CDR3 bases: TGCGCCAGCAGCCTGGGGGACCGCCGGAACACTGAAGCTTTCTTT.

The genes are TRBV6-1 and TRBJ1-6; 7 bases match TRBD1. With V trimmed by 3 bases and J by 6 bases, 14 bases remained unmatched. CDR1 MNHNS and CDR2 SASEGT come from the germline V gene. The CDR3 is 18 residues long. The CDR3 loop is CASSDPWSSGTANSPLHF. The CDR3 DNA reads TGTGCCAGCAGTGACCCTTGGAGCTCCGGGACAGCTAATTCACCCCTCCACTTT.

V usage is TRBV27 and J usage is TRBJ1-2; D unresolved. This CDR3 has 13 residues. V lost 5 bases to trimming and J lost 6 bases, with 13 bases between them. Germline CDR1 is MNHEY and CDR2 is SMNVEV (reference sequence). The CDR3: CASSLSHGNGYTF. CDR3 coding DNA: TGTGCCAGCAGTCTCAGTCACGGGAATGGCTACACCTTC.

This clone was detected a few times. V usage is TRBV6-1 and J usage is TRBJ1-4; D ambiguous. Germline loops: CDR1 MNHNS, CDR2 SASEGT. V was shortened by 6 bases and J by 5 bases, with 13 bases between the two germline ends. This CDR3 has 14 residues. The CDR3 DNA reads TGTGCCAGCAGCTCTATGTGGTCGAATGAAAAACTGTTTTTT. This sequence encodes CASSSMWSNEKLFF.

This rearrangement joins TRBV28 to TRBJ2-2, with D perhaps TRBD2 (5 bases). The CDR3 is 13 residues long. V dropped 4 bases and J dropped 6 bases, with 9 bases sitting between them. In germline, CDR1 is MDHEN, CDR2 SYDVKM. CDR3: CASSSMEAGELFF. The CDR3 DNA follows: TGTGCCAGCAGTTCAATGGAGGCCGGGGAGCTGTTTTTT. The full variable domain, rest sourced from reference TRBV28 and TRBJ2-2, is DVKVTQSSRYLVKRTGEKVFLECVQDMDHENMFWYRQDPGLGLRLIYFSYDVKMKEKGDIPEGYSVSREKKERFSLILESASTNQTSMYLCASSSMEAGELFFGEGSRLTVL.

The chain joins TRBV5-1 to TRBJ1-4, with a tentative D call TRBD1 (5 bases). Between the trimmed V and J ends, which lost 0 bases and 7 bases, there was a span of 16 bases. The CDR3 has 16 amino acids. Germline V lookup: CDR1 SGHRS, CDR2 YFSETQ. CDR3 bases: TGCGCCAGCAGCTTGGACACAAGACATGGGGCTGAAAAACTGTTTTTT. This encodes CASSLDTRHGAEKLFF.

The CDR3 spells CATSSRVENEQFF. As DNA, the CDR3 is TGTGCCACCAGCTCGAGGGTGGAGAATGAGCAGTTCTTC. The chain uses TRBV15 and TRBJ2-1; the D gene is possibly TRBD2 (5 bases). The CDR3 runs 13 residues. Germline V gives CDR1 LNHNV, CDR2 YYDKDF (reference sequence). Trimming shortened V by 5 bases and J by 7 bases, and 12 bases separated the two germline ends.

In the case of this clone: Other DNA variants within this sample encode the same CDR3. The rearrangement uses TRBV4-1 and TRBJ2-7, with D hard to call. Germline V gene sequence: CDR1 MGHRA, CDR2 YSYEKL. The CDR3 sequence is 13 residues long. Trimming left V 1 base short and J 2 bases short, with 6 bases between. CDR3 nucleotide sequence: TGCGCCAGCAGCCAAGTAGGCCCCTACGAGCAGTACTTC. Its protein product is CASSQVGPYEQYF.

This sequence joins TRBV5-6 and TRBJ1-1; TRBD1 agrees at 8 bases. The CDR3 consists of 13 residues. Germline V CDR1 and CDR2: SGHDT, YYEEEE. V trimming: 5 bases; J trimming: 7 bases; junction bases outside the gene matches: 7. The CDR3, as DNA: TGTGCCAGCAGAGAGCAGGGGGCCCTTGAAGCTTTCTTT. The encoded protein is CASREQGALEAFF.